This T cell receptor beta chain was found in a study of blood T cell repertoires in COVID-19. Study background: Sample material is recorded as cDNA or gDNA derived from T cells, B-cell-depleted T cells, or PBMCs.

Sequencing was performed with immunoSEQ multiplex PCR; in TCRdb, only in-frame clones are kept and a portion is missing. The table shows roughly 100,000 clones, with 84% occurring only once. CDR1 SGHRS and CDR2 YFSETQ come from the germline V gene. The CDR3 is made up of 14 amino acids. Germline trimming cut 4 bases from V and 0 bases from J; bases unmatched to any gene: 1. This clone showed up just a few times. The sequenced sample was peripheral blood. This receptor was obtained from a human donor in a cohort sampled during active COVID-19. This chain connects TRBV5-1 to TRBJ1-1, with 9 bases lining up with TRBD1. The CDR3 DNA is TGCGCCAGCAGCCGGGACAGGGTGAACACTGAAGCTTTCTTT. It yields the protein CASSRDRVNTEAFF. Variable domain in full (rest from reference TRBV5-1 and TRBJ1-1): KAGVTQTPRYLIKTRGQQVTLSCSPISGHRSVSWYQQTPGQGLQFLFEYFSETQRNKGNFPGRFSGRQFSNSRSEMNVSTLELGDSALYLCASSRDRVNTEAFFGQGTRLTVV.